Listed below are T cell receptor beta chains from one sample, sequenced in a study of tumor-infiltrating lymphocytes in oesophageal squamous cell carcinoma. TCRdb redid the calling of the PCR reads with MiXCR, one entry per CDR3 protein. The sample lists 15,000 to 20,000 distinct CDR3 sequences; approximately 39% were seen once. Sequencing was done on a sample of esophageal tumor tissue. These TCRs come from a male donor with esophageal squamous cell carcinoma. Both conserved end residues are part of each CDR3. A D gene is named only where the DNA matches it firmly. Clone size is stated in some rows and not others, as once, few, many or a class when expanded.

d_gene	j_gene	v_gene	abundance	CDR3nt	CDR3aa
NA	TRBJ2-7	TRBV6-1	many	TGTGCCAGCTTTGAGGTTGGTTATACGAAATCCTACGAGCAGTACTTC	CASFEVGYTKSYEQYF
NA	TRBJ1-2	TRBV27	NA	TGTGCCAGCAGTTTAAATTCGGCAGGAGCCAACTATGGCTACACCTTC	CASSLNSAGANYGYTF
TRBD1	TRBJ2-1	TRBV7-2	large	TGTGCCAGCAGCTCACGACTCCCCGGGACAGGGACATACAATGAGCAGTTCTTC	CASSSRLPGTGTYNEQFF
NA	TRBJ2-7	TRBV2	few	TGTGCCAGCAGTGACAGGGGATTCAACGAGCAGTACTTC	CASSDRGFNEQYF
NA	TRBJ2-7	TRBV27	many	TGTGCCAGCAGTTTATCCTCGGGCTACGAGCAGTACTTC	CASSLSSGYEQYF
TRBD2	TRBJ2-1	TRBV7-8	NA	TGTGCCAGCAGGAGCCAGCGGGAGGACTCCTACAATGAGCAGTTCTTC	CASRSQREDSYNEQFF
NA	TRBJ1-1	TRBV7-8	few	TGTGCCAGCAGCTTAGAGTACGGGAATGAAGCTTTCTTT	CASSLEYGNEAFF
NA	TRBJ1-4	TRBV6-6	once	TGTGCCAGCAGTTACTCGACTCTACGAGCCTCTAATGAAAAACTGTTTTTT	CASSYSTLRASNEKLFF
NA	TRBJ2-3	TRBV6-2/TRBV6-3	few	TGTGCCAGCAGTTACTCGGATACAGAAACGCAGTATTTT	CASSYSDTETQYF
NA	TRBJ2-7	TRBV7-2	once	TGTGCCAGCAGCGCACCATCCGAGAACCTCAAGAATTACGAGCAGTACTTC	CASSAPSENLKNYEQYF
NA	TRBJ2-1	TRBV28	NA	TGTGCCACCCCGGGACAGCAGTTCTTC	CATPGQQFF
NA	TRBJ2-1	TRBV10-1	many	TGCGCCAGCAGTGAATTCAGATACAATGAGCAGTTCTTC	CASSEFRYNEQFF
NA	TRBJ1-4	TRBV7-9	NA	TGTGCCAGCAGCTCCATGGGGTATACTAATGAAAAACTGTTTTTT	CASSSMGYTNEKLFF
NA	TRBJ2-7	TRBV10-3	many	TGTGCCATCAGTGAAAGGGCAGCCATACTATCCTACGAGCAGTACTTC	CAISERAAILSYEQYF
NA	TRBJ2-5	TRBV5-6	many	TGTGCCAGCAGCTCCCCTTACGGCCCAGAGACCCAGTACTTC	CASSSPYGPETQYF
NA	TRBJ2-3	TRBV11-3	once	TGTGCCAGCAGCTCCGAGACGAGGGATACGCAGTATTTT	CASSSETRDTQYF
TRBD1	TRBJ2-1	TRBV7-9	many	TGTGCCAGCATCTCGACAGGGGGCAATGAGCAGTTCTTC	CASISTGGNEQFF
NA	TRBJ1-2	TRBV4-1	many	TGCGCCAGCAGCCAAGTCTGGGGTCAGGCCCATTATGGCTACACCTTC	CASSQVWGQAHYGYTF
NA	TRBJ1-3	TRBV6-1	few	TGTGCCATGGGCGGGTCGGGGGCCGCTGGAAACACCATATATTTT	CAMGGSGAAGNTIYF
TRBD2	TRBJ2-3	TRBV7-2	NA	TGTGCCAGCAGCTCCGGGACTACCCGCACAGATACGCAGTATTTT	CASSSGTTRTDTQYF
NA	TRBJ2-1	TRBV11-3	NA	TGTGCCAGCAGCTTAGGTTCTGGGAGCTACAATGAGCAGTTCTTC	CASSLGSGSYNEQFF
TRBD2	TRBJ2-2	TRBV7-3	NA	TGTGCCAGCAGCTTAAAGGCGGGAGGTACCGGGGAGCTGTTTTTT	CASSLKAGGTGELFF
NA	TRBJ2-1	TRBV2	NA	TGTGCCAGCAGTGCCTTAGAGTACAATGAGCAGTTCTTC	CASSALEYNEQFF
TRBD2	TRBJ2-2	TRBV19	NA	TGTGCCAGTAGTGGGCTAGCGGGGAACACCGGGGAGCTGTTTTTT	CASSGLAGNTGELFF
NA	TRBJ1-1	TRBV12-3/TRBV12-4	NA	TGTGCCAGCTCCCGTGTGGTGACTGAAGCTTTCTTT	CASSRVVTEAFF
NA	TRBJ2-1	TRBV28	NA	TGTGCCAGCAGACCCCCCCGCAAGGGATCCTACAATGAGCAGTTCTTC	CASRPPRKGSYNEQFF
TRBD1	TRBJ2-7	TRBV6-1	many	TGTGCCAGCAGTGTCCGAAGTCGGACAGGGCTTTCAATTATCAATGAGCAGTACTTC	CASSVRSRTGLSIINEQYF
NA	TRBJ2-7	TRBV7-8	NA	TGTGCCAGCAGCTTGTATGCCCAGGGTAACTACGAGCAGTACTTC	CASSLYAQGNYEQYF
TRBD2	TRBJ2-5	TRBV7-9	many	TGTGCCAGCAGCGCGGGAGGGCGAGAGACCCAGTACTTC	CASSAGGRETQYF
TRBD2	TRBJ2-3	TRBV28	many	TGTGCCAGCAAGGGGACTAGCGGTACAGATACGCAGTATTTT	CASKGTSGTDTQYF
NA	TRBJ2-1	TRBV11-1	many	TGTGCCAGCAGCTCCCGGGACTTTTACAATGAGCAGTTCTTC	CASSSRDFYNEQFF
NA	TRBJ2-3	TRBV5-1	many	TGCGCCAGCAGCACCCCACAGGGGAGGGGCACAGATACGCAGTATTTT	CASSTPQGRGTDTQYF
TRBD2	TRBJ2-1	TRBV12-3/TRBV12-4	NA	TGTGCCAGCAGTTCTCTCATAGCGGGAGCGGGATATGAGCAGTTCTTC	CASSSLIAGAGYEQFF
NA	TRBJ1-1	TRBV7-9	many	TGTGCCAGCAGCGTACAGGTTAAGAACACTGAAGCTTTCTTT	CASSVQVKNTEAFF
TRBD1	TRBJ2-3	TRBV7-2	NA	TGTGCCAGCAGCAAACAGGGGGCTGTTTACGATACGCAGTATTTT	CASSKQGAVYDTQYF